Below are 3 T cell receptor beta chains sequenced from a single sample in a study of pediatric ulcerative colitis. During colonoscopy, one to two rectal pinch biopsies were collected. Libraries were prepared by immunoSEQ multiplex PCR; TCRdb keeps only in-frame clonotypes and omits some of them. Of 20,000 or so clones detected, about two thirds appear once; the ten largest clones hold roughly a sixth. The sample comprised gut tissue. These receptors came from a boy between 10 and 17 years old with severe ulcerative colitis.

This clone has only a few counts. V usage is TRBV5-1 and J usage is TRBJ1-1; the match to TRBD1 covers 8 bases. This CDR3 has 15 amino acids. Germline CDR1 and CDR2: SGHRS and YFSETQ. With V trimmed by 4 bases and J by 2 bases, 7 bases remained unmatched. CDR3 loop: CASSAQGAINTEAFF. DNA of the CDR3: TGCGCCAGCAGCGCCCAGGGGGCTATTAACACTGAAGCTTTCTTT. Supplemented by reference TRBV5-1 and TRBJ1-1, the full variable domain reads KAGVTQTPRYLIKTRGQQVTLSCSPISGHRSVSWYQQTPGQGLQFLFEYFSETQRNKGNFPGRFSGRQFSNSRSEMNVSTLELGDSALYLCASSAQGAINTEAFFGQGTRLTVV.

In this sample, this clone turned up a few times. The chain is built from TRBV11-1 and TRBJ2-1, with TRBD2 matching over 7 bases. The CDR3 length is 14 residues. V shed 5 bases and J 4 bases; nucleotides not matched to a gene: 5. Germline V gene lookup returns CDR1 SGHAT and CDR2 FQDESV (reference sequence). CDR3 loop: CASSKERGYNEQFF. CDR3 bases: TGTGCCAGCAGCAAGGAGCGGGGTTACAATGAGCAGTTCTTC.

The chain recombines TRBV2 with TRBJ2-1, with a tentative D call TRBD2 (5 bases). CDR3 length: 11 amino acids. The V and J ends lost 11 bases and 4 bases respectively, with 9 bases between them. The V gene's germline CDR1 is SNHLY and CDR2 FYNNEI. CDR3 region: CAGGVYNEQFF. The DNA of the CDR3 is TGTGCCGGAGGCGTTTACAATGAGCAGTTCTTC. Using reference TRBV2 and TRBJ2-1 for the parts outside the CDR3, the full variable domain is EPEVTQTPSHQVTQMGQEVILRCVPISNHLYFYWYRQILGQKVEFLVSFYNNEISEKSEIFDDQFSVERPDGSNFTLKIRSTKLEDSAMYFCAGGVYNEQFFGPGTRLTVL.